This T cell receptor beta chain originates from a study of OX40 agonist ivuxolimab in advanced cancers. Across the whole study: Patient treatment consisted of intravenous ivuxolimab administration every 2 weeks at 0.01 to 10 mg/kg.

Germline loops: CDR1 MGHRA, CDR2 YSYEKL. The CDR3 spans 16 residues. Trimming pared 3 bases from V and 0 bases from J, leaving 12 bases between. Libraries were prepared by immunoSEQ multiplex PCR; TCRdb keeps only in-frame clonotypes and omits some of them. The data contain approximately 58,000 clones, 80% to 95% of them singletons. Sequenced here: CD4+ or CD8+ T cells sorted from blood, sampled in a trial of the OX40 agonist ivuxolimab. The clonotype comes from an adult with an advanced solid tumor such as melanoma, head and neck, liver or kidney cancer. The chain links TRBV4-1 to TRBJ1-5; D unresolved. DNA for the CDR3: TGCGCCAGCAGCCAGGCCCGGGAATATAGCAATCAGCCCCAGCATTTT. As protein: CASSQAREYSNQPQHF.